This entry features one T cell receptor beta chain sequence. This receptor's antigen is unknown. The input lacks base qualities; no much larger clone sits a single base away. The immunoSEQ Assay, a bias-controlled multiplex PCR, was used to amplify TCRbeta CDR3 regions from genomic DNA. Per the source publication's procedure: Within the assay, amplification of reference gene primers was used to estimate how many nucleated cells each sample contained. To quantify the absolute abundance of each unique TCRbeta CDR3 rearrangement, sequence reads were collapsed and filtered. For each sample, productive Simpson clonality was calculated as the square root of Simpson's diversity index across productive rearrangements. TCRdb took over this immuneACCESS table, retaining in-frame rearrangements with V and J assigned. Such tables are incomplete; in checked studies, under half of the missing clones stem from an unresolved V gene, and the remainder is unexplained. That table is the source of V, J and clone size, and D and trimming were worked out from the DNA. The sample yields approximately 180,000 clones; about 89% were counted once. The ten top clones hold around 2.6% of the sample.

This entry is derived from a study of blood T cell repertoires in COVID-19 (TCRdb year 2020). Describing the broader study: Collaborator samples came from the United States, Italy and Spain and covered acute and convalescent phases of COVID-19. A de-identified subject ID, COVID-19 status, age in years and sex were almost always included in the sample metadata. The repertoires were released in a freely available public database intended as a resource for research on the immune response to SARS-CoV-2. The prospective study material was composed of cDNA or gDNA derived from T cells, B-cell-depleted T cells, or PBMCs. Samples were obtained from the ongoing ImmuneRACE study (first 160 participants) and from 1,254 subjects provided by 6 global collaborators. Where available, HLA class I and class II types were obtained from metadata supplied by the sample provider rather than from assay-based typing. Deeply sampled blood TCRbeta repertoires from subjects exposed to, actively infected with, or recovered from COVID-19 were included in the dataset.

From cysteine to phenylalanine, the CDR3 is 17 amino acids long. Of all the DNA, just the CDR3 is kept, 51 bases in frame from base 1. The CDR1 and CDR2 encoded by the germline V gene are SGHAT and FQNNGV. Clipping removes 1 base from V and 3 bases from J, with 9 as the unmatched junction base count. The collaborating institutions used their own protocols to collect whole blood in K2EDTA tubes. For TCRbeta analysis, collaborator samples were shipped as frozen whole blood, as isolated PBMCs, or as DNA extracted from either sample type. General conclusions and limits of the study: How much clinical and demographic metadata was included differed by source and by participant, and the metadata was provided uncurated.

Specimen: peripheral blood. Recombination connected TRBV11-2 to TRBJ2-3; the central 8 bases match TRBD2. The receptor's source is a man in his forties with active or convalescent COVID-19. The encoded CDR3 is CASSLGDSRGVTDTQYF. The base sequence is TGTGCCAGCAGCTTAGGGGACTCGCGGGGGGTGACAGATACGCAGTATTTT.